The present TCR beta chain was sequenced within a study of early T cells in non-severe SARS-CoV-2 infection. At the level of the study: Bulk RNA isolated from unsorted whole blood underwent sequencing; chains were not paired.

Overall study findings and caveats: VDJdb matching skewed toward anti-spike CD8 responses, missing private and CD4 specificities.

Separate cDNA molecules each had unique molecular identifiers attached to them. Via MiXCR, TCRdb re-called the 5' RACE reads, giving one row per CDR3 protein. The repertoire has approximately 50,000 distinct CDR3 sequences, roughly 8.2% of them found once; the top ten carry around 4%. From germline, CDR1 is SEHNR and CDR2 FQNEAQ (reference sequence). The CDR3 has 13 residues. V shed 5 bases, J shed 5 bases, and the junction held 6 bases outside the gene matches. A remark on this clonotype: Antigen specificity is unknown.

The V call is TRBV7-9, the J call TRBJ2-7; TRBD1 matches 7 bases. The sequencing input was whole blood. The source is an adult who was a healthcare worker with PCR-confirmed SARS-CoV-2 infection or an uninfected control (not recorded which). The CDR3 sequence: CASSPTGPNEQYF. The CDR3 bases are TGTGCCAGCAGCCCGACAGGGCCGAACGAGCAGTACTTC.